The subject of this entry is one T cell receptor (beta chain). This sample is drawn from a study of blood T cell repertoires in COVID-19. Profiling relied on immunoSEQ multiplex PCR, and the TCRdb table lists in-frame clones only, not all of them. Altogether 200,000 or so clones are present, about 94% being singletons, with the ten largest covering around 0.84%. In germline, CDR1 is KGHSH, CDR2 LQKENI. Trimming at V came to 5 bases and at J to 2 bases, leaving 3 bases not matched to a gene. This CDR3 has 15 amino acids. The rearrangement uses TRBV18 and TRBJ2-2; 9 bases are a match to TRBD1. The sample comprised peripheral blood. The source of this sequence is a man aged 55 to 69 with COVID-19, enrolled during active disease. The CDR3 DNA reads as TGTGCCAGCTCATCGGACAGGGGAAACACCGGGGAGCTGTTTTTT. Amino acid sequence: CASSSDRGNTGELFF. The full variable domain, its missing parts supplied by reference TRBV18 and TRBJ2-2, is NAGVMQNPRHLVRRRGQEARLRCSPMKGHSHVYWYRQLPEEGLKFMVYLQKENIIDESGMPKERFSAEFPKEGPSILRIQQVVRGDSAAYFCASSSDRGNTGELFFGEGSRLTVL.